This T cell receptor (beta chain) was recovered during a study of CD8+CD57+ T cells in acquired aplastic anemia (dated by TCRdb to the late 2010s). Notes on the research overall: On average, sorted CD4+ and CD8+ cells yielded approximately 3 ug of extracted DNA, with a range of about 0.17 to 27.4 ug. Healthy donor samples averaged roughly 9.8 million reads for CD4+ and 11.0 million for CD8+ cells. The paper's findings and limits, for the study overall: Twenty-nine CD8+ CDR3 sequences were found to be shared between patients and controls, but these sequences appeared to be highly expressed in patients and within the immunodominant clones of the patients. Between patients and healthy controls, no significant difference in CD8+ Simpson's diversity was found (P=0.060).

TCR beta VDJ combination and CDR3 sequence profiling used genomic DNA as the template. TCR repertoire sequencing was run on an Illumina HiSeq 2000. Regarding the original processing steps: TRBV/TRBJ rearrangement plots, CDR3 size and DJ length profiles, and Simpson's diversity index were used to evaluate the repertoires. Whichever DNA sequence was most abundant in the deep sequencing data was defined as the immunodominant clone. CDR3 amino acid sequences were screened for sharing across subjects and were compared with published repertoires and the VDJdb database. TCRdb trimmed the raw reads at Q25, called clones with MiXCR and kept productive beta chains. Duplicate CDR3 protein sequences are folded into a single record with the most common DNA and genes. Clone size and V and J calls follow TCRdb, not the original study. The sample table records approximately 160,000 distinct CDR3 sequences; around 40% of these occur just once. The top ten clones comprise 0.9% to 1.2% of the sample.

Based on the germline V gene, the CDR1 and CDR2 sequences are ENHRY and SYGVKD. At the junction V is shortened by 2 bases and J by 0 bases, with 5 bases in between. Reading from cysteine to phenylalanine, the CDR3 counts 13 amino acids. The DNA shown is the 39-base CDR3, in frame from base 1. TCR repertoires of sorted CD4+ and CD8+ blood T cells from severe aplastic anemia patients and healthy subjects were deep-sequenced in the study. Ficoll-Paque density gradient centrifugation was used to isolate peripheral blood mononuclear cells. CD4+ and CD8+ T cells were sorted by FACS or magnetic beads before DNA extraction. For this clonotype: Its antigen is unknown. The sample holds no much larger clone one base away, and base qualities are not on file.

In this chain, TRBV10-3 is recombined with TRBJ2-7; there is no confident call for the D gene. The sample consisted of sorted CD4+, CD8+, or CD8+CD57+ T cells (not recorded which) from PBMCs. The sequence was collected from a human donor in good health. Read as DNA, the sequence is TGTGCCATCAGTGAGGTCGGCTCCTACGAGCAGTACTTC. Its protein reads: CAISEVGSYEQYF.